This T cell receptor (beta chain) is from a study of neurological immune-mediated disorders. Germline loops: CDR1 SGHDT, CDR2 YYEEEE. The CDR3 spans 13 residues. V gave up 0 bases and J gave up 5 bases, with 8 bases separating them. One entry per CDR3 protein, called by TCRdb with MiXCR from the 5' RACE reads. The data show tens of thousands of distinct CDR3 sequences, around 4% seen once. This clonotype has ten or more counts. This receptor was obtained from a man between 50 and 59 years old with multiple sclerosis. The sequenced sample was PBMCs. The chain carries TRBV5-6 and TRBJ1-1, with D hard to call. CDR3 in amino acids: CASSLGGWTEAFF. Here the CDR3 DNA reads TGTGCCAGCAGCTTGGGAGGTTGGACTGAAGCTTTCTTT.